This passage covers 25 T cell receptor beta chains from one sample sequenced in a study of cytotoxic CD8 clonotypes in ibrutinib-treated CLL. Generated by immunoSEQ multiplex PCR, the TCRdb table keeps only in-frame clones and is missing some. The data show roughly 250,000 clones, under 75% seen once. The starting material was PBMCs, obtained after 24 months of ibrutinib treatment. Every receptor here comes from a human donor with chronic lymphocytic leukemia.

The CDR3 coding sequence is TGTGCCAGCAGTCCCGGGACAGAAGGGTTGCAGCCCCAGCATTTT. Protein: CASSPGTEGLQPQHF. This sequence joins TRBV7-2 and TRBJ1-5; 7 bases are shared with TRBD1. The junction had 12 bases not matched to a gene; V was cut back by 6 bases and J by 7 bases. The CDR3 spans 15 residues. Germline CDR1 is SGHTA and CDR2 is FQGNSA.

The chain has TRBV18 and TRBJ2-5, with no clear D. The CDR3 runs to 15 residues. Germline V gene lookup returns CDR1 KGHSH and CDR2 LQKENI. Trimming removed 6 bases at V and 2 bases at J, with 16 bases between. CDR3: CASSSLLAAQETQYF. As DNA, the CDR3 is TGTGCCAGCTCGTCTCTTCTCGCGGCACAAGAGACCCAGTACTTC.

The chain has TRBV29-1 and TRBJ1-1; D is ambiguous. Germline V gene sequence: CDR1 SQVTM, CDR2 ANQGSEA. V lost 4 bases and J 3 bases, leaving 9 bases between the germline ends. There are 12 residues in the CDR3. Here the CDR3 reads CSVARQHTEAFF. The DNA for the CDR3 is TGCAGCGTTGCTAGGCAGCACACTGAAGCTTTCTTT.

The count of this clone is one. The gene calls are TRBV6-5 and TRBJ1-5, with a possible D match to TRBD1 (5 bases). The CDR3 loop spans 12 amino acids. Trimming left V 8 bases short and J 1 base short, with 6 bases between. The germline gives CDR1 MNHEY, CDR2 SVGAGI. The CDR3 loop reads CASRDSNQPQHF. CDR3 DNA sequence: TGTGCCAGCCGGGACAGCAATCAGCCCCAGCATTTT.

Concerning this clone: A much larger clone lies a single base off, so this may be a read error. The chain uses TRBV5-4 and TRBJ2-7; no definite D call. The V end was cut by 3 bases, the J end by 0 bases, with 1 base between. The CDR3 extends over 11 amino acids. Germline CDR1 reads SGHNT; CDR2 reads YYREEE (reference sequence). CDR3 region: CASSYSYEQYF. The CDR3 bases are TGTGCCAGCAGCTACTCCTACGAGCAGTACTTC.

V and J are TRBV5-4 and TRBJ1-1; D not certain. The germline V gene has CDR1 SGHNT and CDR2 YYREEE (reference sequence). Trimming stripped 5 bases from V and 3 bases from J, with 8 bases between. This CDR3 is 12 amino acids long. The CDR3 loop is CASSFDHTEAFF. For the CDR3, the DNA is TGTGCCAGCAGTTTTGATCACACTGAAGCTTTCTTT.

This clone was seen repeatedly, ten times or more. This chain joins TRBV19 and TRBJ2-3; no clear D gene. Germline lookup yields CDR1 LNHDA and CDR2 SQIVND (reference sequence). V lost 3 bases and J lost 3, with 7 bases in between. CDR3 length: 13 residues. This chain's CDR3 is CASSMVGTDTQYF. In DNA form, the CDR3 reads TGTGCCAGTAGTATGGTGGGGACAGATACGCAGTATTTT.

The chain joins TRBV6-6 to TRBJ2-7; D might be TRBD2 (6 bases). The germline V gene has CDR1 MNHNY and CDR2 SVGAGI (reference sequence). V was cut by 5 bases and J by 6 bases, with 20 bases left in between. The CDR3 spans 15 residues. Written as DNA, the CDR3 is TGTGCCAGCAGTACAGCCGGGCCCCCCGGGAGCGAGCAGTACTTC. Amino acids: CASSTAGPPGSEQYF.

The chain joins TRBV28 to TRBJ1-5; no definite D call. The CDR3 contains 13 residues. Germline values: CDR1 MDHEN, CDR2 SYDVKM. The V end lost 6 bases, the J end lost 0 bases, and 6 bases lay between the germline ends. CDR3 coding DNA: TGTGCCAGCAGAACATATAGCAATCAGCCCCAGCATTTT. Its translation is CASRTYSNQPQHF.

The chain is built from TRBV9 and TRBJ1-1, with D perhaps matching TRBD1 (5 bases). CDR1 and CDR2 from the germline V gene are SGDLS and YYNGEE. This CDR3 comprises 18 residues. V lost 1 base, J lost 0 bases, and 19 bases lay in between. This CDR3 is CASSVSSGLWGVNTEAFF. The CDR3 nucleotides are TGTGCCAGCAGCGTATCGTCAGGGCTTTGGGGGGTGAACACTGAAGCTTTCTTT.

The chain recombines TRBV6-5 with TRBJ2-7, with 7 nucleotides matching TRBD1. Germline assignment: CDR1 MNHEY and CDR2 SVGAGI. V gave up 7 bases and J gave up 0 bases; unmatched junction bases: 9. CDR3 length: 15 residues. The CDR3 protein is CASTRGTAASYEQYF. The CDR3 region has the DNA TGTGCCAGCACACGAGGGACAGCCGCCTCCTACGAGCAGTACTTC.

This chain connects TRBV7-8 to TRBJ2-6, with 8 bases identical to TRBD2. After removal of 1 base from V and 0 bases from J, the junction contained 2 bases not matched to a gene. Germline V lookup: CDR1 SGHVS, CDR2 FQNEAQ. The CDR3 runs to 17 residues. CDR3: CASSLETSGSGANVLTF. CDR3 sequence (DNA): TGTGCCAGCAGCTTAGAAACTAGCGGCTCTGGGGCCAACGTCCTGACTTTC.

As DNA, the CDR3 is TGCAGCGCTCCGGGACTAGCGGGAGGTTTTGAGACCCAGTACTTC. It encodes CSAPGLAGGFETQYF. The chain uses TRBV29-1 and TRBJ2-5; 15 nucleotides line up with TRBD2. This CDR3 spans 15 amino acids. The V gene end was trimmed by 7 bases and the J gene end by 5 bases; junction bases not matched to a gene: 8. Germline V gene data show CDR1 as SQVTM and CDR2 as ANQGSEA.

The CDR3 loop is CASSLGGQHSGNTIYF. In DNA form, the CDR3 reads TGTGCCAGCAGCTTAGGGGGACAGCACTCTGGAAACACCATATATTTT. The chain uses TRBV7-6 and TRBJ1-3; TRBD1 matches 7 bases. Germline CDR1 SGHVS, CDR2 FNYEAQ. The CDR3 has 16 amino acids. Trimming at V came to 1 base and at J to 0 bases, leaving 3 bases not matched to a gene.

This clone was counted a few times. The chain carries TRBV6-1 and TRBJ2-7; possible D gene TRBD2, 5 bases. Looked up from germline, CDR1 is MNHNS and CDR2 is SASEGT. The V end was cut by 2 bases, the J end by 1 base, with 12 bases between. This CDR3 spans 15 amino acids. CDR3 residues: CASSESGITSYEQYF. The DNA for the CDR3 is TGTGCCAGCAGTGAATCGGGGATTACTTCCTACGAGCAGTACTTC.

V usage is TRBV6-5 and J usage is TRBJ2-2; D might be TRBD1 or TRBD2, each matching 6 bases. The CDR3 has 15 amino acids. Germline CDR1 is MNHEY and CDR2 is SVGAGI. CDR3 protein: CVVVEGRGFAGELFF. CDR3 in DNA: TGTGTAGTAGTGGAGGGCAGGGGTTTCGCCGGGGAGCTGTTTTTT.

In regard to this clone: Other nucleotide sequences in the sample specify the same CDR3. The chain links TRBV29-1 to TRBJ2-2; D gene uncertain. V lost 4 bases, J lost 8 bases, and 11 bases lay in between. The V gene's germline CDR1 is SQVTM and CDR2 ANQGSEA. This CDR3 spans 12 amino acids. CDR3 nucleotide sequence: TGCAGCGTTGTCTCGAGAGCTGGGGAGCTGTTTTTT. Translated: CSVVSRAGELFF.

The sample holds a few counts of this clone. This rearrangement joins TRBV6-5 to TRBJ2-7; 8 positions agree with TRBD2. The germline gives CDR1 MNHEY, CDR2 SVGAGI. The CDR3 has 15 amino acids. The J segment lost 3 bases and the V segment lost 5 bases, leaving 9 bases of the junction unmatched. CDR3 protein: CASSTRTSRVYEQYF. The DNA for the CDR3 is TGTGCCAGCAGTACTCGGACTAGCAGAGTCTACGAGCAGTACTTC.

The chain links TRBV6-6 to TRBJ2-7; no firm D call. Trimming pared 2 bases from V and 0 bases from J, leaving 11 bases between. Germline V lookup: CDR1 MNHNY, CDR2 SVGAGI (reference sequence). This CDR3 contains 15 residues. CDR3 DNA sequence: TGTGCCAGCAGTTACCCAGGAACCCCCTCCTACGAGCAGTACTTC. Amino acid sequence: CASSYPGTPSYEQYF.

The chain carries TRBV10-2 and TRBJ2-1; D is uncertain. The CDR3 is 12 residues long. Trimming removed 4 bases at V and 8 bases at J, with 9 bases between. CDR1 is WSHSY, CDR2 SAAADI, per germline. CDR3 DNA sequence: TGCGCCAGCAGTGCGCAAGGTTATGAGCAGTTCTTC. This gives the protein CASSAQGYEQFF.

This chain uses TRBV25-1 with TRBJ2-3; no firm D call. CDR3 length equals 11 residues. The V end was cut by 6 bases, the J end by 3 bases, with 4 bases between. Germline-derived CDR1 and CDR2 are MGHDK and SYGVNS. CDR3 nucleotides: TGTGCCAGCAGCCTAACAGATACGCAGTATTTT. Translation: CASSLTDTQYF.

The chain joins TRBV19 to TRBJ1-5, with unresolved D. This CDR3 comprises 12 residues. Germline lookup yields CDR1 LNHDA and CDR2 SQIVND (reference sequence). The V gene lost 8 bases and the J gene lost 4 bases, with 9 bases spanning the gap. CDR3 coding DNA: TGTGCCAGTCGGGCGGGAAATCAGCCCCAGCATTTT. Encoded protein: CASRAGNQPQHF.

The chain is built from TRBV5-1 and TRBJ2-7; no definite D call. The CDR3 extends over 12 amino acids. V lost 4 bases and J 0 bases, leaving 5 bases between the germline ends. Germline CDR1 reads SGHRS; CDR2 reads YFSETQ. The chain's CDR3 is CASSGPSYEQYF. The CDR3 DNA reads TGCGCCAGCAGCGGGCCCTCCTACGAGCAGTACTTC.

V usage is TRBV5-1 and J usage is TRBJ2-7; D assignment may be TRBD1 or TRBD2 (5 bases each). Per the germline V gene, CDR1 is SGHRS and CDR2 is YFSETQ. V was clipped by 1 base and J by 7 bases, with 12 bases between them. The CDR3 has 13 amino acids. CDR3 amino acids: CASSLFGTVEQYF. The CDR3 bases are TGCGCCAGCAGCTTGTTTGGGACGGTTGAGCAGTACTTC.

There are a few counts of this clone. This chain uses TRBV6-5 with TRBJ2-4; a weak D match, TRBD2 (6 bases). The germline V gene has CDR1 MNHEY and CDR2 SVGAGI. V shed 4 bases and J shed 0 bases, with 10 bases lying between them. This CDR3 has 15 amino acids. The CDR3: CASSSGGLAKNIQYF. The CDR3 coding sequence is TGTGCCAGCAGTTCCGGGGGTCTAGCCAAAAACATTCAGTACTTC.